The present entry profiles one TCR beta chain with its context. The antigen it recognizes is unknown. There are no base qualities to consult, and no much larger clone falls within one base. These data come from a study of OX40 agonist ivuxolimab in advanced cancers. Background for the entire study: Ivuxolimab, which targeted the costimulatory receptor OX40 (CD134), was an agonistic, fully human IgG2 monoclonal antibody. Intravenous ivuxolimab was administered to patients every 2 weeks at six dose levels: 0.01, 0.1, 0.3, 1.5, 3 and 10 mg/kg. Of the approximately 53 patients in dose escalation, 19 had hepatocellular carcinoma, some 15 had melanoma, 9 had renal cell carcinoma and 9 had head and neck cancer. A male proportion of under 85% and a mean age of about 60 years, ranging from about 23 to 90, were recorded for the dose-escalation cohort. Prior anti-PD-1, anti-PD-L1 or anti-CTLA-4 therapy was permitted, and 35% to 40% of dose-escalation patients had received checkpoint inhibitors. Partial responses occurred in three dose-escalation patients: two with cutaneous melanoma and one with hepatocellular carcinoma. The purpose of peripheral TCRbeta sequencing was to test whether ivuxolimab changed TCR sequence diversity and led to clonal T-cell expansion. The monotherapy dose-escalation portion (N of about 47 patients) of the phase I ivuxolimab trial is reported in the paper. Beyond this particular receptor, the publication reports: Low levels of normalized T-cell clonal expansion were also seen in some patients who did not respond. After ivuxolimab, expanded clones were on average more numerous among CD8+ T cells than among CD4+ T cells. Antigen specificity was not determined for the clonally expanded peripheral T cells. At doses from 0.1 to 3.0 mg/kg, clonal expansion was seen in both CD4+ and CD8+ blood T cells between baseline and week 6. In the 0.1-3.0 mg/kg groups, partial responders were among the patients with the lowest normalized peripheral clonal expansion, particularly in CD8+ T cells.

For sequencing of the TCRbeta CDR3 region, genomic DNA was extracted from the sorted cells. TCRbeta CDR3 regions were sequenced using the immunoSEQ Assay. Held by TCRdb, this immuneACCESS table contains in-frame sequences only and omits some clones. Under half of the omission traces to an unresolved V gene where checked; the cause of the rest is unknown. This sample comprises about 87,000 clones, 75% to 90% of them detected only once. Jointly, the top ten make up about 0.8% of the sample. The trial excluded patients who had a history of autoimmune disease or who were on systemic immunosuppression. Peripheral blood for TCR sequencing was collected from all dose cohorts at baseline, on cycle 4 day 1, and on cycle 7 day 1. The samples were drawn from a first-in-human, open-label, multicenter phase I dose-escalation trial of ivuxolimab. The trial enrolled adults with locally advanced or metastatic head and neck squamous cell, hepatocellular, melanoma or renal cell carcinoma. Before TCR sequencing, CD4+ T cells and CD8+ T cells from peripheral blood were sorted into separate populations.

Including cysteine and phenylalanine, the CDR3 has 14 amino acids. Only the CDR3 part of the read is kept: 42 bases, read in frame from the first base. Relative to germline, V is 2 bases shorter and J is 8 bases shorter, with 14 bases between their ends. Based on the germline V gene, the CDR1 and CDR2 sequences are SGHDT and YYEEEE. This specimen was CD4+ or CD8+ T cells sorted from blood, taken in a trial of the OX40 agonist ivuxolimab. The V and J segments used are TRBV5-6 and TRBJ2-1, with TRBD1 perhaps the D gene, on 5 matching bases. The receptor was derived from an adult with an advanced solid tumor such as melanoma, head and neck, liver or kidney cancer. The CDR3 sequence is CASSLTGLLHEQFF. The sequence in DNA is TGTGCCAGCAGCTTAACAGGCCTTCTCCATGAGCAGTTCTTC.